This T cell receptor (beta chain) derives from a study of cytotoxic CD8 clonotypes in ibrutinib-treated CLL (dated by TCRdb to the early 2020s). Notes on the research overall: The cohort included some 14 treatment-naive and ten to eleven relapsed/refractory patients; approximately 17 were IGHV unmutated. Partial responses were observed in some 24 patients and complete responses in 2; after a median follow-up of about 69 months, remission was maintained in around 14 patients and progression was observed in some twelve. Response samples were obtained after a median of about 13 months of treatment, with a range of about 6 to 40 months. Samples averaged about 260,000 productive templates and around 91,000 productive rearrangements. Of the 86 participants in the trial, roughly 25 had longitudinal samples available. Cryopreserved peripheral blood mononuclear cells were obtained prior to treatment, at the time of response, and at either disease progression or sustained remission. Patients were still on ibrutinib when every remission and progressive disease sample was collected.

The goal of deep resolution MiSeq sequencing was a depth between 1 in 1 million and 1 in 200,000 T cells, and coverage averaged 10x per clonotype. TCR beta libraries were generated with the immunoSEQ hsTCRB Kit. Under the source paper's analysis protocol: Data were analyzed with ImmunoSEQ Data Assistant and ImmunoSEQ Analyzer, with V, D and J genes assigned per IMGT definitions. Clonality, which ranges from 0 to 1, was calculated by subtracting the normalized Shannon entropy of productive rearrangement frequencies from one. Only overrepresented clonotypes making up at least 0.05% of each patient's repertoire were included in the public clonotype analysis. More than ten age-matched healthy donor repertoires from immuneACCESS were used as controls for clonality. TCRdb re-hosts the immuneACCESS table, in-frame sequences only. Its copies lack some clones; in the studies checked, an unresolved V gene accounts for under half of them, and the cause for the rest is not known. V, J and clone size are taken as reported in that table, and D and trimming were inferred from the DNA itself. This sample lists roughly 51,000 clones; approximately 51% were detected once. The leading ten clones occupy approximately 32% of the sample.

What the authors observed across the whole study: At ibrutinib response clonality went up, during sustained remission it held steady, and at progression it dropped back toward baseline. Public clonotypes were rare and either contracted or stayed stable during treatment, and the rise in clonality at ibrutinib response reflected the expansion of private clonotypes. At baseline, clonality was higher than in age-matched healthy donors and showed a strong correlation with circulating CD8+ T-cell counts. Sustained-remission and progressing patients did not have matched sampling times, and lymph node repertoires were not examined.

The time point tag for this specimen amounts to: approximately 11 months on ibrutinib. For TCR beta library preparation, approximately 2.2 micrograms of genomic DNA were isolated from cryopreserved PBMCs. High-throughput TCR beta sequencing was performed on longitudinal blood samples from CLL patients receiving ibrutinib monotherapy. Patients were enrolled in a phase 2 open-label single-center ibrutinib monotherapy trial. This clone has more than one count but fewer than ten. The specificity of this receptor is unknown. No base qualities exist here, and no much larger clone lies one base off it. This TCR came from a human donor with chronic lymphocytic leukemia. The sample consisted of PBMCs, taken after 12 months of ibrutinib treatment.

The DNA sequence reads TGTGCCAGCAGTTCCCCGGGACAGTGGAATAACTATGGCTACACCTTC. This translates into CASSSPGQWNNYGYTF. The V gene is TRBV28 and the J gene is TRBJ1-2, with 7 bases in between that match TRBD1. Relative to germline, V is missing 4 bases and J is missing 1 base, with 9 bases of the junction outside any gene match. Inclusive of the bounding cysteine and phenylalanine, the CDR3 is 16 residues long. Of the read, only the CDR3 DNA is kept; its 48 bases are in frame from base 1. CDR1 MDHEN and CDR2 SYDVKM were looked up in the germline V gene.